Presented here are 15 T cell receptor beta chains from one specimen sequenced in a study of CD8 T cells in ankylosing spondylitis. Study outcomes and limitations: Roughly eight highly homologous variants made up a TCR beta motif that seemed to typify ankylosing spondylitis blood.

Each CDR3 protein gets one entry after TCRdb re-called the 5' RACE reads with MiXCR. This table has more than 600,000 distinct CDR3 sequences, around 20% appearing once. The antigens for these receptors are not known. The sample consisted of blood, either unsorted or a sorted T cell fraction (not recorded which). Receptors were obtained from a male donor with ankylosing spondylitis.

This clonotype came up many times. J is TRBJ2-1 and V is TRBV27, with no clear D. The V end was cut by 0 bases, the J end by 4 bases, with 4 bases between. Germline V gene sequence: CDR1 MNHEY, CDR2 SMNVEV (reference sequence). The CDR3 is 13 amino acids. The CDR3 loop reads CASSLSLYNEQFF. The CDR3 nucleotides are TGTGCCAGCAGTTTATCCCTTTACAATGAGCAGTTCTTC.

In this sample, this clonotype turned up a few times. The chain employs TRBV7-8 and TRBJ1-6; tentative D call: TRBD1 (6 bases). Germline V gene lookup returns CDR1 SGHVS and CDR2 FQNEAQ. Trimming took 5 bases from V and 7 from J, leaving 12 bases between them. The CDR3 consists of 14 residues. The CDR3 bases are TGTGCCAGCAGCCGTTGGACAGTCAATTCACCCCTCCACTTT. This translates into CASSRWTVNSPLHF.

This clonotype appeared a few times. The chain joins TRBV27 to TRBJ2-1; 9 bases align to TRBD2. J lost 9 bases, V lost 5 bases, and 17 bases had no gene match. The CDR3 runs 17 residues. CDR1 is MNHEY and CDR2 is SMNVEV in the germline V gene (reference sequence). The CDR3 coding sequence is TGTGCCAGCAGTCCCTCCCGAGGGGTAGCGGGAGTCCGTGAGCAGTTCTTC. Its protein is CASSPSRGVAGVREQFF.

This clonotype has more than one count but fewer than ten. This chain joins TRBV5-8 and TRBJ2-2; D is possibly TRBD1 or TRBD2 (6 bases each). Trimming pared 6 bases from V and 0 bases from J, leaving 18 bases between. CDR1 is SGHTS and CDR2 is YDEGEE in the germline V gene. There are 17 residues in the CDR3. Here the CDR3 DNA reads TGTGCCAGCAACTCCGACAAGGGGGGCGCGAACACCGGGGAGCTGTTTTTT. It encodes CASNSDKGGANTGELFF.

The chain links TRBV5-1 to TRBJ1-5; D might be TRBD1 (5 bases). Trimming took off 4 bases at V and 6 bases at J, with 17 bases between the two ends. Germline CDR1 and CDR2: SGHRS and YFSETQ. The CDR3 consists of 15 residues. CDR3 coding DNA: TGCGCCAGCAGCCCGGAGGGGCGTGCAAGTCAGCCCCAGCATTTT. Encoded protein: CASSPEGRASQPQHF.

This clonotype was observed many times. The rearrangement uses TRBV27 and TRBJ1-4, with a possible D match to TRBD1 (6 bases). CDR1 and CDR2 (germline): MNHEY, SMNVEV (reference sequence). This CDR3 has 13 amino acids. Trimming took 6 bases from V and 8 from J, leaving 13 bases between them. As DNA, the CDR3 is TGTGCCAGCAGCCGGGACAAAAGGGAAAAACTGTTTTTT. Translated, it gives CASSRDKREKLFF.

The chain has TRBV5-6 and TRBJ2-2; TRBD2 agrees at 11 bases. Germline V gene data show CDR1 as SGHDT and CDR2 as YYEEEE. The CDR3 extends over 17 amino acids. Trimming cost V 2 bases and J 5 bases; bases outside gene matches: 8. As DNA, the CDR3 is TGTGCCAGCAGCTTCTTAATAGCGGGAGGGCGTACCGGGGAGCTGTTTTTT. This sequence encodes CASSFLIAGGRTGELFF. The full variable domain, its missing parts supplied by reference TRBV5-6 and TRBJ2-2, is DAGVTQSPTHLIKTRGQQVTLRCSPKSGHDTVSWYQQALGQGPQFIFQYYEEEERQRGNFPDRFSGHQFPNYSSELNVNALLLGDSALYLCASSFLIAGGRTGELFFGEGSRLTVL.

V is TRBV20-1 and J is TRBJ1-2, with D tentatively TRBD1 (5 bases). The V end was cut by 0 bases, the J end by 0 bases, with 17 bases between. CDR1 DFQATT and CDR2 SNEGSKA come from the germline V gene (reference sequence). This CDR3 has 17 amino acids. CDR3: CSARDLGQGGTNYGYTF. CDR3 in DNA: TGCAGTGCTAGAGATCTCGGGCAGGGAGGTACTAACTATGGCTACACCTTC.

The J gene is TRBJ2-1, the V gene TRBV24-1; 7 nucleotides agree with TRBD1. Germline CDR1 KGHDR, CDR2 SFDVKD. There are 16 residues in the CDR3. The junction had 15 bases not matched to a gene; V was cut back by 6 bases and J by 8 bases. CDR3 region: CATSPKGRQGVHEQFF. CDR3 bases: TGTGCCACCAGTCCCAAAGGTAGGCAGGGGGTCCATGAGCAGTTCTTC.

The table lists this clonotype with a few counts. The V gene is TRBV20-1, the J gene TRBJ2-5; TRBD2 matches at 12 bases. The CDR3 consists of 15 residues. V dropped 6 bases and J dropped 0; count of bases not matched to a gene: 5. In germline, CDR1 is DFQATT, CDR2 SNEGSKA (reference sequence). CDR3 nucleotides: TGCAGTGCCCGGACTAGCGGGACGTACCAAGAGACCCAGTACTTC. It encodes CSARTSGTYQETQYF.

The chain uses TRBV11-1 and TRBJ2-2, with D hard to call. The CDR3 has 14 amino acids. Germline V gene sequence: CDR1 SGHAT, CDR2 FQDESV (reference sequence). V lost 4 bases to trimming and J lost 6 bases, with 12 bases between them. The CDR3 DNA is TGTGCCAGCAGCTCATATCAGCAGGCCGGGGAGCTGTTTTTT. Translated, it gives CASSSYQQAGELFF.

This clonotype was seen only a few times. V and J are TRBV20-1 and TRBJ1-4; 12 bases align to TRBD1. The CDR3 runs to 13 residues. Germline V gene sequence: CDR1 DFQATT, CDR2 SNEGSKA (reference sequence). The J segment lost 10 bases and the V segment lost 6 bases, leaving 6 bases of the junction unmatched. The CDR3 DNA is TGCAGTGCCTGCGGGACAGGGGGCGGAAAACTGTTTTTT. Translating gives CSACGTGGGKLFF.

There are a few counts of this clonotype. The chain joins TRBV28 to TRBJ1-1; TRBD1 aligns across 9 bases. The V gene's germline CDR1 is MDHEN and CDR2 SYDVKM. The V and J ends lost 5 bases and 4 bases, in that order; junction bases with no gene match: 8. This CDR3 is built from 15 residues. The CDR3 reads CASSSGQGRSTEAFF. The CDR3 coding sequence is TGTGCCAGCAGTAGCGGACAGGGGAGATCCACTGAAGCTTTCTTT.

This clonotype was counted at least ten times. The CDR3: CASSRQVYTEAFF. CDR3 bases: TGTGCCAGCAGCCGACAGGTTTACACTGAAGCTTTCTTT. The chain is built from TRBV6-1 and TRBJ1-1; D is possibly TRBD1 (6 bases). The CDR3 has 13 amino acids. CDR1 and CDR2 (germline): MNHNS, SASEGT. V was trimmed by 6 bases and J by 3 bases, leaving 11 bases between them.

The table lists this clonotype with a few counts. The chain employs TRBV9 and TRBJ2-2; tentatively, D is TRBD2 (6 bases). Between the trimmed V and J ends, which lost 3 bases and 3 bases, there was a span of 18 bases. This CDR3 is 17 amino acids long. Germline V gene data show CDR1 as SGDLS and CDR2 as YYNGEE. In DNA, the CDR3 is TGTGCCAGCAGCGAATTAGCGGTAGGGGTGGACACCGGGGAGCTGTTTTTT. It encodes CASSELAVGVDTGELFF.